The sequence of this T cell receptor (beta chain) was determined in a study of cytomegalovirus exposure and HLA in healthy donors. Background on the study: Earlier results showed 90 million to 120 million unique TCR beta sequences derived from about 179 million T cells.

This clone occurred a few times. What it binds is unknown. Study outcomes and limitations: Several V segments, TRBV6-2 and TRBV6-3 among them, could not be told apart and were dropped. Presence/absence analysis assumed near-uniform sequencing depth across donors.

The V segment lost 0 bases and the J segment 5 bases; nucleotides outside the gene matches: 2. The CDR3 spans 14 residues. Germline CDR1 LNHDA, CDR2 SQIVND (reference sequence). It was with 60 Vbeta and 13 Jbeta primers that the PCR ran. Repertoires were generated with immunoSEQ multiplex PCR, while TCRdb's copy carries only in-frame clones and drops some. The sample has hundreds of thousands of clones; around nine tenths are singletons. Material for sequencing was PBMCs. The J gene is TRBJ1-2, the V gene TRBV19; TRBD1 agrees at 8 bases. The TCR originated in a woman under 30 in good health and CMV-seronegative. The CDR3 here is CASSIEGQDYGYTF. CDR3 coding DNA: TGTGCCAGTAGTATAGAGGGACAGGATTATGGCTACACCTTC.